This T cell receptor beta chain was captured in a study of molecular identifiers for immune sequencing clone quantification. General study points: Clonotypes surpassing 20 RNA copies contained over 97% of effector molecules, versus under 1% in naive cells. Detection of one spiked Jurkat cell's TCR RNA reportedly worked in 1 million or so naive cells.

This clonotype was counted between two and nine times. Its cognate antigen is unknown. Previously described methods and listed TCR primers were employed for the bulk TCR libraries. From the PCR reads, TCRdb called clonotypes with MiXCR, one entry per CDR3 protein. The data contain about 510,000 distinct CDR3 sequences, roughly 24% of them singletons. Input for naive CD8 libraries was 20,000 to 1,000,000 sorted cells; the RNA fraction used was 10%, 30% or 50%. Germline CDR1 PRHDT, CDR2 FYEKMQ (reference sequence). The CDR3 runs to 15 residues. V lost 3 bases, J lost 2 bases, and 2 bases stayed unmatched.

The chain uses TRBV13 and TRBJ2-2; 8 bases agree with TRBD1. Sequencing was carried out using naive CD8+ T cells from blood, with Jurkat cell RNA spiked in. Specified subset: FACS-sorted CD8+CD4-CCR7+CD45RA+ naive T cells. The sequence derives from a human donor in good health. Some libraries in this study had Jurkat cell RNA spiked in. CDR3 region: CASSFQGANTGELFF. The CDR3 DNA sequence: TGTGCCAGCAGCTTTCAGGGGGCCAACACCGGGGAGCTGTTTTTT.